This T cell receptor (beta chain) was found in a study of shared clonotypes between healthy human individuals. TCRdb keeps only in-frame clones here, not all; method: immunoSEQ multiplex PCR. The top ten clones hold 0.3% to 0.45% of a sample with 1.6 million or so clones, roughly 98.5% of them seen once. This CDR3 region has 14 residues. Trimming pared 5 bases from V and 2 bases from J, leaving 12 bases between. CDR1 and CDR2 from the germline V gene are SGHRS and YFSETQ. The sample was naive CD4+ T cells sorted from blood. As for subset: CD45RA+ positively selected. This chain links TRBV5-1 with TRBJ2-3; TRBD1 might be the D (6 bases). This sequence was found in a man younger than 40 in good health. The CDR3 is CASSVDSNTDTQYF. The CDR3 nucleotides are TGCGCCAGCAGTGTGGACAGTAACACAGATACGCAGTATTTT.